Presented here are 5 T cell receptor beta chains from one specimen sequenced in a study of blood T cell repertoires in COVID-19. TCRdb keeps only in-frame clones here, not all; method: immunoSEQ multiplex PCR. The profile shows 90,000 to 150,000 clones, about 85% of them singletons. What was sequenced was peripheral blood. The receptors here all came from an elderly man with acute or convalescent COVID-19.

The chain combines TRBV7-2 with TRBJ1-2, with D unresolved. The CDR3 is 15 residues long. Germline CDR1 and CDR2: SGHTA and FQGNSA. V was shortened by 5 bases and J by 6 bases, with 19 bases between the two germline ends. CDR3 protein: CASSPGALSGDGYTF. CDR3 DNA sequence: TGTGCCAGCAGCCCGGGTGCGTTGAGCGGGGATGGCTACACCTTC.

The chain has TRBV4-2 and TRBJ1-1; D is ambiguous. Germline V gene lookup returns CDR1 LGHNA and CDR2 YNFKEQ. V lost 4 bases and J lost 4, with 13 bases in between. The length of the CDR3 is 14 residues. This CDR3 reads CASSLGLTGTEAFF. Written as DNA, the CDR3 is TGTGCCAGCAGCCTCGGACTAACCGGCACTGAAGCTTTCTTT.

CDR3: CASSGRGVASNEQFF. The DNA for the CDR3 is TGCGCCAGCAGCGGGAGGGGAGTTGCATCCAATGAGCAGTTCTTC. This sequence joins TRBV5-1 and TRBJ2-1; 7 positions agree with TRBD2. The CDR3 runs to 15 residues. Trimming removed 4 bases from V and 6 bases from J; junction bases left unmatched: 10. CDR1 is SGHRS, CDR2 YFSETQ, per germline.

The chain links TRBV5-5 to TRBJ2-4, with a tentative D call TRBD1 (7 bases). The CDR3 runs to 15 residues. V shed 4 bases and J shed 5 bases, with 16 bases lying between them. The germline CDR1 and CDR2 sequences are SGHKS and YYEKEE (reference sequence). CDR3 nucleotides: TGTGCCAGCAGCCCAGGGGGAGGAATAGAAAACATTCAGTACTTC. Translated: CASSPGGGIENIQYF. Using reference TRBV5-5 and TRBJ2-4 for the parts outside the CDR3, the full variable domain is DAGVTQSPTHLIKTRGQQVTLRCSPISGHKSVSWYQQVLGQGPQFIFQYYEKEERGRGNFPDRFSARQFPNYSSELNVNALLLGDSALYLCASSPGGGIENIQYFGAGTRLSVL.

The chain links TRBV30 to TRBJ2-1; possibly TRBD1 for D (5 bases). The length of the CDR3 is 12 residues. Between the trimmed V and J ends, which lost 2 bases and 9 bases, there was a span of 11 bases. Germline-derived CDR1 and CDR2 are GTSNPN and SVGIG (reference sequence). The CDR3: CAWSLQAIEQFF. The CDR3 DNA is TGTGCCTGGAGTCTACAGGCTATTGAGCAGTTCTTC.